What follows describes a single TCR beta chain. This record comes from a study of T cell responses to AZD1222 COVID-19 vaccine. Here immunoSEQ multiplex PCR was the method, and the copy in TCRdb shows in-frame clones only, minus some. Of 75,000 to 100,000 clones listed, 80% to 95% were seen once; the top ten hold under 3.5%. V was clipped by 4 bases and J by 8 bases, with 15 bases between them. The CDR3 has 14 amino acids. Germline V gene sequence: CDR1 SEHNR, CDR2 FQNEAQ (reference sequence). The sequenced sample was peripheral blood, obtained 28 days after the second AZD1222 dose. This TCR was sampled from an adult who received the AZD1222 COVID-19 vaccine. The chain couples TRBV7-9 to TRBJ1-3; the D gene is possibly TRBD1 (5 bases). This chain's CDR3 is CASSSGVTWDTIYF. In DNA, the CDR3 is TGTGCCAGCAGCTCGGGGGTAACTTGGGACACCATATATTTT.